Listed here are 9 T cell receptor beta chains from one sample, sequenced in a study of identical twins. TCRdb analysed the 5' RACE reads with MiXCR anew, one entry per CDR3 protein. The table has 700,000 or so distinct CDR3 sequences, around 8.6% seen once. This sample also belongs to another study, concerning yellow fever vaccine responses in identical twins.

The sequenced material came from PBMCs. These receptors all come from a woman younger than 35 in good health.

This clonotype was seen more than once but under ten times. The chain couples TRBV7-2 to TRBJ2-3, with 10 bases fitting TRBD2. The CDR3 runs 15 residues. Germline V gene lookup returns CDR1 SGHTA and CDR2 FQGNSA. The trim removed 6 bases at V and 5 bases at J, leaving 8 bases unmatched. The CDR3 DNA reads TGTGCCAGCAGTGGGGCGGGACTAGCGAGAGATACGCAGTATTTT. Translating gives CASSGAGLARDTQYF.

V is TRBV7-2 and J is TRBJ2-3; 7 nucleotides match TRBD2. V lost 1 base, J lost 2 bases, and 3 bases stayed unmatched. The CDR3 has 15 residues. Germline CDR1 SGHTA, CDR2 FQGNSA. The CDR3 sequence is CASSLVGGYTDTQYF. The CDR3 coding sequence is TGTGCCAGCAGCTTAGTCGGGGGGTACACAGATACGCAGTATTTT.

The CDR3 reads CASSSDRVTDTQYF. CDR3 bases: TGTGCCAGCAGTTCGGACAGGGTCACAGATACGCAGTATTTT. This chain connects TRBV28 to TRBJ2-3; 8 nucleotides align to TRBD1. The CDR3 is 14 residues long. With 4 bases clipped from V and 2 bases from J, the junction kept 2 bases outside the gene matches. The germline gives CDR1 MDHEN, CDR2 SYDVKM.

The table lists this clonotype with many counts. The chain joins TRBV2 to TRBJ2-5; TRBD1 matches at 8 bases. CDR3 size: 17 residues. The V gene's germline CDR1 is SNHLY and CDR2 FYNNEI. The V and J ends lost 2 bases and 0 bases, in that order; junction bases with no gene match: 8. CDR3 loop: CASSEQGATYNQETQYF. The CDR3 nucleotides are TGTGCCAGCAGTGAACAGGGGGCGACCTACAACCAAGAGACCCAGTACTTC.

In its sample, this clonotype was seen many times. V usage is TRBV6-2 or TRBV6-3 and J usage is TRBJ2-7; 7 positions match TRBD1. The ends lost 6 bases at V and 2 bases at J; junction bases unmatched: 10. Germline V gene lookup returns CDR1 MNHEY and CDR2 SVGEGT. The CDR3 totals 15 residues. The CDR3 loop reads CASSQNRDSPYEQYF. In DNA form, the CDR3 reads TGTGCCAGCAGCCAAAACCGGGACAGCCCCTACGAGCAGTACTTC.

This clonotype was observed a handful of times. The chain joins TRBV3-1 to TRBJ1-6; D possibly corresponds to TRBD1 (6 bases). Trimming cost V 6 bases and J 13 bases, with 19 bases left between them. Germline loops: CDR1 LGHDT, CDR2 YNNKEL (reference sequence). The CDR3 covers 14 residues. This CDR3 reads CASSPPGGARPLHF. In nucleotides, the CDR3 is TGTGCCAGCAGTCCACCGGGGGGGGCGCGGCCCCTCCACTTT.

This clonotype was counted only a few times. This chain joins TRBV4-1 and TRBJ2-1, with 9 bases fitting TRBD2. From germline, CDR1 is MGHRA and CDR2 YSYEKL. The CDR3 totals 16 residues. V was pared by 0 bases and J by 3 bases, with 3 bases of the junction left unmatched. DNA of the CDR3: TGCGCCAGCAGCCAAGAGGTAGCGGGAGTCTACAATGAGCAGTTCTTC. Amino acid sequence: CASSQEVAGVYNEQFF.

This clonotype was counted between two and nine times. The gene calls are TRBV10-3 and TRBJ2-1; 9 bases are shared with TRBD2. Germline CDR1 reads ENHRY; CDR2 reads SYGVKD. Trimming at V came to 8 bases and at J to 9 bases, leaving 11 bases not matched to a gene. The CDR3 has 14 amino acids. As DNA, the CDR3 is TGTGCCATCGGGCTAGCGGGACACCTTGGTGAGCAGTTCTTC. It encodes CAIGLAGHLGEQFF.

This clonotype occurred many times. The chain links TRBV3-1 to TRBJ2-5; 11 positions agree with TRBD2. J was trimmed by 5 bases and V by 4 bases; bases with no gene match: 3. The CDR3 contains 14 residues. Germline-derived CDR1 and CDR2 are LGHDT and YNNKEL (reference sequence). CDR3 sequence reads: CASSPRLAGETQYF. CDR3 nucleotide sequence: TGTGCCAGCAGCCCTCGACTAGCGGGGGAGACCCAGTACTTC.